This entry concerns a single T cell receptor beta chain. Its antigen is unknown. With survey level as its setting, the immunoSEQ assay was v3.0. The table came from immunoSEQ multiplex PCR; TCRdb's copy has only in-frame clones and leaves some out. The table includes fewer than 40,000 clones, roughly nine tenths detected once. Per individual, the PBMC samples numbered at least one pre-ART and at least two post-ART. The sample belongs to a study of long-term antiretroviral therapy in people with HIV. Findings and caveats of the study: An increase in diversity followed ART, yet levels stayed below transplant donor controls.

V lost 2 bases and J lost 4, with 12 bases in between. The CDR3 has 15 amino acids. The V gene's germline CDR1 is MNHEY and CDR2 SVGAGI. The clonotype comes from a woman aged 50 to 60 with HIV. V is TRBV6-5 and J is TRBJ2-1; D may be TRBD1 (6 bases). The sequences come from unsorted PBMCs, collected 1.2 years after starting antiretroviral therapy. CDR3 sequence reads: CASSYGGQTYNEQFF. CDR3 DNA: TGTGCCAGCAGTTACGGAGGACAGACGTACAATGAGCAGTTCTTC.